A single TCR beta chain is shown here with its context. Its antigen is currently unknown. This CDR3 region has 15 residues. Germline trimming cut 5 bases from V and 4 bases from J; bases unmatched to any gene: 10. Germline CDR1 and CDR2: SGHTA and FQGNSA. The entry originates in a study of T cell responses to AZD1222 COVID-19 vaccine. Study observations and caveats: Seropositive AZD1222 recipients at baseline numbered only 6 or 7. Vaccination with two AZD1222 doses was followed by a rise in Spike-specific TCR breadth and depth. Variant regions that are unmutated are reportedly the target of nearly half of spike-specific TCRs.

Sequencing used immunoSEQ multiplex PCR; TCRdb keeps in-frame clones, though not all of them. The table records about 93,000 clones, roughly 91% of them present only once. Material: peripheral blood, obtained on day 0 of MenACWY control vaccination. This TCR came from an adult in good health. J is TRBJ2-5 and V is TRBV7-2; the match to TRBD2 covers 7 bases. The CDR3 DNA reads TGTGCCAGCAGCCTAACCGCGGGAGTCGGAGAGACCCAGTACTTC. Translation gives CASSLTAGVGETQYF.